The source of this TCR beta chain is a study of blood T cells in healthy people across ages. This clonotype came up a few times. Its antigen is unidentified. Its ends do not fully match the called genes, so a read error is possible. A second 7 to 11 cycle PCR used barcoded and J-beta primers. Via MiXCR, TCRdb re-called the 5' RACE reads, giving one row per CDR3 protein. The table includes hundreds of thousands of distinct CDR3 sequences, around 25% detected once. Whole-study findings and limits: Diversity of TCR beta per million T cells declined in a roughly linear way with age.

Per the germline V gene, CDR1 is DFQATT and CDR2 is SNEGSKA (reference sequence). The CDR3 loop spans 13 amino acids. These sequences were also reported in another study, on T cells of mothers and their children.

The material sequenced was blood. This chain links TRBV20-1 with TRBJ2-5, with no clear D. The J call is in doubt because the DNA end fits TRBJ2-7 better. This sequence originates from a boy aged 5 to 17 in good health. Here the CDR3 reads CSARDIQSYEQYF. CDR3 bases: TGTAGTGCTAGAGACATCCAGTCCTACGAGCAGTACTTC.